Listed below are T cell receptor beta chains from one sample, sequenced in a study of cytomegalovirus exposure and HLA in healthy donors. Clones were read by immunoSEQ multiplex PCR, and TCRdb kept only the in-frame ones, dropping some. The table includes over 85,000 clones, just over 65% detected once. What was sequenced was PBMCs. These receptors all stem from a man under 40 in good health and CMV-seronegative. CDR3s include the opening cysteine and the closing phenylalanine or tryptophan. The order of the fields is clone size, D gene, J gene, V gene, CDR3 protein, CDR3 DNA. A D gene is named only where the DNA matches it firmly. Rows may omit the clone size; those that give it use once, few, many or a size class.

>-|TRBD2|TRBJ2-2|TRBV6-4
CASSAGTSTGELFF
TGTGCCAGCAGTGCCGGGACTAGCACCGGGGAGCTGTTTTTT
>-|TRBD1|TRBJ2-7|TRBV10-3
CAISWTGVAYEQYF
TGTGCCATCAGTTGGACAGGGGTGGCCTACGAGCAGTACTTC
>few|TRBD1|TRBJ2-7|TRBV27
CASSSTQGYRGTYEQYF
TGTGCCAGCAGTTCTACCCAGGGGTACAGGGGGACCTACGAGCAGTACTTC
>-|-|TRBJ1-2|TRBV2
CASSEFLGANYGYTF
TGTGCCAGCAGTGAATTTCTAGGGGCTAACTATGGCTACACCTTC
>-|TRBD2|TRBJ2-1|TRBV28
CASSLRRIAGEVGYNEQFF
TGTGCCAGCAGTTTAAGGAGGATAGCGGGAGAAGTGGGGTACAATGAGCAGTTCTTC
>-|TRBD2|TRBJ2-7|TRBV27
CASSRISGGRNSYEQYF
TGTGCCAGCAGTCGCATATCGGGGGGGAGGAACTCCTACGAGCAGTACTTC
>-|TRBD2|TRBJ2-7|TRBV5-4
CASSLVTQRGREQYF
TGTGCCAGCAGCTTGGTCACCCAGCGGGGCCGCGAGCAGTACTTC
>few|-|TRBJ1-2|TRBV18
CASSPQGSEGYTF
TGTGCCAGCTCACCCCAGGGATCAGAAGGCTACACCTTC
>medium-sized|-|TRBJ1-1|TRBV27
CASSIRGGGGKAFF
TGTGCCAGCAGTATTCGGGGTGGGGGCGGTAAGGCTTTCTTT
>-|-|TRBJ2-7|TRBV9
CASSPQDAGSDEQYF
TGTGCCAGCAGCCCCCAGGACGCGGGGAGCGACGAGCAGTACTTC
>-|-|TRBJ1-1|TRBV19
CASSFQGLGNTEAFF
TGTGCCAGTAGTTTCCAGGGGCTGGGGAACACTGAAGCTTTCTTT
>-|-|TRBJ1-5|TRBV4-3
CASSQDWEDQPQHF
TGCGCCAGCAGCCAAGATTGGGAGGATCAGCCCCAGCATTTT
>-|TRBD2|TRBJ2-3|TRBV7-3
CASSLWAGGRDTQYF
TGTGCCAGCAGCTTATGGGCGGGGGGCCGAGATACGCAGTATTTT
>few|-|TRBJ2-6|TRBV6-5
CASSTGRGANVLTF
TGTGCCAGCAGCACAGGGCGGGGGGCCAACGTCCTGACTTTC
>-|-|TRBJ2-2|TRBV2
CASMDLFSRGGELFF
TGTGCCAGCATGGACCTCTTTTCCCGGGGCGGGGAGCTGTTTTTT
>-|TRBD1|TRBJ1-5|TRBV7-2
CASSLEVVQGGVQPQHF
TGTGCCAGCAGCTTAGAAGTGGTTCAAGGGGGCGTTCAGCCCCAGCATTTT
>once|TRBD1|TRBJ1-1|TRBV27
CASSFRGAYTEAFF
TGTGCCAGCAGTTTCAGGGGGGCTTACACTGAAGCTTTCTTT
>few|TRBD2|TRBJ2-1|TRBV27
CASSLLGGLVNEQFF
TGTGCCAGCAGTCTTCTCGGGGGACTAGTCAATGAGCAGTTCTTC
>medium-sized|TRBD2|TRBJ2-7|TRBV28
CASRTGLAGRVRHEQYF
TGTGCCAGCAGGACGGGACTAGCGGGAAGGGTACGGCACGAGCAGTACTTC
>-|TRBD1|TRBJ1-2|TRBV15
CATQSRGRDYGYTF
TGTGCCACACAAAGCAGGGGGCGCGACTATGGCTACACCTTC
>-|-|TRBJ1-4|TRBV30
CAWSVGAGAGEKLFF
TGTGCCTGGAGTGTTGGCGCGGGGGCAGGAGAAAAACTGTTTTTT
>once|TRBD1|TRBJ1-4|TRBV7-9
CASSQEGQLVNEKLFF
TGTGCCAGCAGCCAGGAGGGACAGCTAGTTAATGAAAAACTGTTTTTT
>-|-|TRBJ2-2|TRBV11-2
CASSPLAVNTGELFF
TGTGCCAGCAGCCCGTTAGCGGTCAACACCGGGGAGCTGTTTTTT
>-|TRBD2|TRBJ2-5|TRBV13
CASSRPRPLAGGPPGETQYF
TGTGCCAGCAGCCGTCCCCGACCCCTAGCGGGAGGGCCTCCAGGCGAGACCCAGTACTTC
>-|TRBD1|TRBJ2-7|TRBV6-5
CASSSLQRGQGKEQYF
TGTGCCAGCAGTTCCCTTCAACGTGGACAGGGGAAGGAGCAGTACTTC
>few|-|TRBJ2-3|TRBV5-6
CASSHGQLGTDTQYF
TGTGCCAGCAGCCACGGACAGCTAGGCACAGATACGCAGTATTTT
>few|-|TRBJ1-2|TRBV7-8
CASSYFQGYYGYTF
TGTGCCAGCAGCTACTTCCAGGGGTACTATGGCTACACCTTC
>once|TRBD1|TRBJ2-7|TRBV5-1
CASSPGTVPYEQYF
TGCGCCAGCAGCCCGGGGACAGTTCCCTACGAGCAGTACTTC
>once|-|TRBJ2-7|TRBV5-4
CASSFAGQGLSYEQYF
TGTGCCAGCAGCTTTGCCGGCCAGGGGCTTTCCTACGAGCAGTACTTC
>-|TRBD1|TRBJ2-7|TRBV5-1
CASSWLDRGYEQYF
TGCGCCAGCAGCTGGCTGGACAGGGGATACGAGCAGTACTTC
>few|-|TRBJ2-1|TRBV4-3
CASSVGGYNEQFF
TGCGCCAGCAGCGTAGGGGGATACAATGAGCAGTTCTTC
>-|TRBD2|TRBJ2-1|TRBV5-4
CASSLATSGSEQFF
TGTGCCAGCAGCTTGGCCACTAGCGGGAGTGAGCAGTTCTTC
>-|TRBD2|TRBJ2-2|TRBV4-3
CASSHALPSGGTGELFF
TGCGCCAGCAGCCACGCCCTCCCGTCGGGGGGCACCGGGGAGCTGTTTTTT
>-|TRBD1|TRBJ2-7|TRBV5-1
CASSSGQGEYF
TGCGCCAGCAGCTCTGGACAGGGGGAGTACTTC
>-|-|TRBJ2-3|TRBV11-2
CASSLRRADTQYF
TGTGCCAGCAGCCTAAGGAGGGCAGATACGCAGTATTTT
>-|TRBD1|TRBJ2-1|TRBV25-1
CASSTNRDRGYNEQFF
TGTGCCAGCAGTACCAACCGGGACAGGGGATACAATGAGCAGTTCTTC
>once|-|TRBJ1-1|TRBV18
CASSPQPTGGNTEAFF
TGTGCCAGCTCACCGCAGCCGACGGGGGGGAACACTGAAGCTTTCTTT
>once|TRBD2|TRBJ2-3|TRBV4-3
CASSQAPQGAGGLPDTQYF
TGCGCCAGCAGCCAAGCCCCTCAGGGCGCGGGGGGGCTGCCAGATACGCAGTATTTT
>few|TRBD2|TRBJ2-7|TRBV6-6
CASDLGGAHEQYF
TGTGCCAGCGATCTCGGGGGGGCCCACGAGCAGTACTTC
>-|-|TRBJ2-5|TRBV10-3
CAISPGTQETQYF
TGTGCCATCTCACCGGGGACACAAGAGACCCAGTACTTC
>few|-|TRBJ1-1|TRBV29-1
CSLSRVNTEAFF
TGCAGCCTTTCCAGGGTGAACACTGAAGCTTTCTTT
>-|TRBD2|TRBJ2-7|TRBV7-9
CASTHGGVPYEQYF
TGTGCCAGCACCCACGGGGGGGTCCCCTACGAGCAGTACTTC
>-|TRBD1|TRBJ2-1|TRBV5-5
CASSLPGGTDEQFF
TGTGCCAGCAGCTTGCCAGGGGGTACCGATGAGCAGTTCTTC
>-|-|TRBJ2-3|TRBV7-2
CASSLMLADTQYF
TGTGCCAGCAGCTTAATGCTAGCAGATACGCAGTATTTT
>-|TRBD2|TRBJ2-7|TRBV10-3
CAIRGTSGSYEQYF
TGTGCCATCAGGGGGACTAGCGGGTCCTACGAGCAGTACTTC
>-|TRBD2|TRBJ2-5|TRBV7-9
CASSLEAGAYGAQYF
TGTGCCAGCAGCTTGGAAGCGGGAGCCTATGGGGCCCAGTACTTC